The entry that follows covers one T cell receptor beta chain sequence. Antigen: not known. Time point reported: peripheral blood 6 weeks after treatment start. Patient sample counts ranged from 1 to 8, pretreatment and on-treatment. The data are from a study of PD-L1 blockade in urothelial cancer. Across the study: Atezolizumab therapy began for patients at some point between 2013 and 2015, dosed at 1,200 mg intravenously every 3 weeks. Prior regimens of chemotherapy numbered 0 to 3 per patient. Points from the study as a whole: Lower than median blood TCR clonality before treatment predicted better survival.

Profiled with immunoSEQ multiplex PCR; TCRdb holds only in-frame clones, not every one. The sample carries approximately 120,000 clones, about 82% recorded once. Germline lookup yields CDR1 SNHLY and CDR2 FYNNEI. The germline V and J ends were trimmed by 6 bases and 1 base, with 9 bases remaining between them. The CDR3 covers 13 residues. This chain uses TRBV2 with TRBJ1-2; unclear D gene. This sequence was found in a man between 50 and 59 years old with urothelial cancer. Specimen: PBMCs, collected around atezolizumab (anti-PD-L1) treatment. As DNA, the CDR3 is TGTGCCAGCAGATGGCAGGATAACTATGGCTACACCTTC. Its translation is CASRWQDNYGYTF.